This is a list of T cell receptor beta chains from one sample in a study of cytomegalovirus exposure and HLA in healthy donors. Measured with immunoSEQ multiplex PCR; TCRdb has only the in-frame clones, and not every one. The table lists under 200,000 clones, more than 60% of them singletons, with about 7.7% in the top ten. The material sequenced was PBMCs. The receptors originated from a woman between 40 and 50 years old in good health and CMV-seropositive. The CDR3 runs from the conserved cysteine through the conserved F or W. The D gene is left open where the match is weak. Clone size is shown for a subset of rows, as once, few, many or a class of expanded clone.

d_gene: -; v_gene: TRBV9; j_gene: TRBJ2-7; abundance: -; CDR3aa: CASSAWPRGSYEQYF; CDR3nt: TGTGCCAGCAGCGCTTGGCCTCGGGGCTCCTACGAGCAGTACTTC
d_gene: TRBD1; v_gene: TRBV28; j_gene: TRBJ1-4; abundance: -; CDR3aa: CASSFDRAPATNEKLFF; CDR3nt: TGTGCCAGCAGTTTCGACAGGGCCCCTGCAACTAATGAAAAACTGTTTTTT
d_gene: TRBD1; v_gene: TRBV5-1; j_gene: TRBJ2-7; abundance: -; CDR3aa: CASSLDGDRVGLGQYF; CDR3nt: TGCGCCAGCAGCTTGGACGGGGACAGGGTAGGCCTAGGGCAGTACTTC
d_gene: TRBD2; v_gene: TRBV2; j_gene: TRBJ2-3; abundance: -; CDR3aa: CASSERTSVNTQYF; CDR3nt: TGTGCCAGCAGTGAGAGGACTAGCGTAAATACGCAGTATTTT
d_gene: TRBD2; v_gene: TRBV18; j_gene: TRBJ2-7; abundance: few; CDR3aa: CASSPQLSSGMYEQYF; CDR3nt: TGTGCCAGCTCACCACAGCTATCTAGCGGGATGTACGAGCAGTACTTC
d_gene: -; v_gene: TRBV2; j_gene: TRBJ2-7; abundance: -; CDR3aa: CASTPRDNFYEQYF; CDR3nt: TGTGCCAGCACGCCCCGAGACAACTTCTACGAGCAGTACTTC
d_gene: TRBD2; v_gene: TRBV5-4; j_gene: TRBJ2-1; abundance: -; CDR3aa: CASSRGTSGRDEQFF; CDR3nt: TGTGCCAGCAGCCGTGGGACTAGCGGGAGAGATGAGCAGTTCTTC
d_gene: TRBD2; v_gene: TRBV19; j_gene: TRBJ2-1; abundance: -; CDR3aa: CASSTGSGRGFNEQFF; CDR3nt: TGTGCCAGTAGTACCGGTAGCGGGAGAGGGTTCAATGAGCAGTTCTTC
d_gene: TRBD1; v_gene: TRBV19; j_gene: TRBJ1-4; abundance: few; CDR3aa: CASSTQGGEKLFF; CDR3nt: TGTGCCAGTAGTACACAGGGGGGTGAAAAACTGTTTTTT
d_gene: TRBD1; v_gene: TRBV6-1; j_gene: TRBJ1-2; abundance: -; CDR3aa: CASSDRGQPNYGYTF; CDR3nt: TGTGCCAGCAGTGATCGGGGACAGCCTAACTATGGCTACACCTTC
d_gene: TRBD1; v_gene: TRBV28; j_gene: TRBJ1-5; abundance: few; CDR3aa: CASSADRGANQPQHF; CDR3nt: TGTGCCAGCAGTGCCGACAGGGGAGCCAATCAGCCCCAGCATTTT
d_gene: TRBD1; v_gene: TRBV5-4; j_gene: TRBJ1-2; abundance: -; CDR3aa: CASSFGGQGEDGYTF; CDR3nt: TGTGCCAGCAGCTTTGGGGGACAGGGGGAAGATGGCTACACCTTC
d_gene: -; v_gene: TRBV6-1; j_gene: TRBJ1-6; abundance: -; CDR3aa: CASSEDFSRSPLHF; CDR3nt: TGTGCCAGCAGTGAAGATTTCTCCAGATCACCCCTCCACTTT
d_gene: -; v_gene: TRBV7-9; j_gene: TRBJ2-6; abundance: -; CDR3aa: CASSPGRSGANVLTF; CDR3nt: TGTGCCAGCAGCCCAGGGCGCTCTGGGGCCAACGTCCTGACTTTC
d_gene: TRBD1; v_gene: TRBV28; j_gene: TRBJ1-2; abundance: -; CDR3aa: CASRTGGPYGYTF; CDR3nt: TGTGCCAGCAGGACAGGGGGCCCCTATGGCTACACCTTC
d_gene: -; v_gene: TRBV25-1; j_gene: TRBJ1-2; abundance: -; CDR3aa: CASSDGQVDGYTF; CDR3nt: TGTGCCAGCAGTGATGGGCAGGTGGATGGCTACACCTTC
d_gene: -; v_gene: TRBV7-2; j_gene: TRBJ1-2; abundance: -; CDR3aa: CVSSPHGGATGTGYTF; CDR3nt: TGTGTCAGCAGCCCCCATGGGGGCGCGACGGGAACTGGCTACACCTTC